Each of the 9 T cell receptor beta chains below was sequenced from the same sample in a study of OX40 agonist ivuxolimab in advanced cancers. TCRdb's copy holds only in-frame clones and misses some; the assay was immunoSEQ multiplex PCR. In the table there are more than 50,000 clones, approximately 80% of which are singletons. The sample consisted of CD4+ or CD8+ T cells sorted from blood, taken in a trial of the OX40 agonist ivuxolimab. Receptors were obtained from an adult with an advanced solid tumor such as melanoma, head and neck, liver or kidney cancer.

The chain uses TRBV28 and TRBJ1-1; D is unresolved. CDR1 is MDHEN, CDR2 SYDVKM, per germline. The length of the CDR3 is 12 residues. Deletions cut 11 bases from V and 6 bases from J, with 16 bases between. This chain's CDR3 is CACKAGIPEAFF. The DNA for the CDR3 is TGTGCCTGCAAGGCCGGAATCCCTGAAGCTTTCTTT.

This sequence joins TRBV7-9 and TRBJ2-1; the match to TRBD2 covers 15 bases. Trimming at V came to 6 bases and at J to 8 bases, leaving 8 bases not matched to a gene. Germline CDR1 reads SEHNR; CDR2 reads FQNEAQ (reference sequence). The CDR3 runs to 16 residues. CDR3 amino acids: CASREGTSGGFDEQFF. For the CDR3, the DNA is TGTGCCAGCAGGGAAGGGACTAGCGGGGGGTTCGATGAGCAGTTCTTC.

The V call is TRBV7-6, the J call TRBJ2-3; D may match TRBD1 or TRBD2 (6 bases each). The CDR3 sequence is 14 residues long. Germline-derived CDR1 and CDR2 are SGHVS and FNYEAQ. The ends were cut back, 1 base at V and 3 bases at J, with 8 bases in the middle. CDR3 protein: CASSLVGGTDTQYF. The CDR3 region has the DNA TGTGCCAGCAGCTTAGTAGGGGGGACAGATACGCAGTATTTT. Based on the CDR3 plus reference TRBV7-6 and TRBJ2-3, the full variable domain is GAGVSQSPRYKVTKRGQDVALRCDPISGHVSLYWYRQALGQGPEFLTYFNYEAQQDKSGLPNDRFSAERPEGSISTLTIQRTEQRDSAMYRCASSLVGGTDTQYFGPGTRLTVL.

The rearrangement uses TRBV5-1 and TRBJ2-7; TRBD1 matches 7 bases. This CDR3 is 15 amino acids long. The V gene end was trimmed by 3 bases and the J gene end by 0 bases; junction bases not matched to a gene: 6. The V gene's germline CDR1 is SGHRS and CDR2 YFSETQ. The CDR3 DNA sequence: TGCGCCAGCAGCTGGCGACAGGGATCCTCCTACGAGCAGTACTTC. Its translation: CASSWRQGSSYEQYF.

The chain has TRBV10-3 and TRBJ2-1; 10 nucleotides align to TRBD2. In germline, CDR1 is ENHRY, CDR2 SYGVKD. The ends lost 3 bases at V and 7 bases at J; junction bases unmatched: 18. The CDR3 totals 19 residues. Written as DNA, the CDR3 is TGTGCCATCAGTGATAAACTAGCGGGACACACCCTTTCAGGGAATGAGCAGTTCTTC. Translated: CAISDKLAGHTLSGNEQFF.

The chain couples TRBV6-6 to TRBJ2-7; D gene unclear. Between the trimmed V and J ends, which lost 2 bases and 5 bases, there was a span of 10 bases. Germline V gene data show CDR1 as MNHNY and CDR2 as SVGAGI (reference sequence). CDR3 length equals 13 residues. The CDR3 DNA is TGTGCCAGCAGTTACAGGGCTTCCCACGAGCAGTACTTC. Its protein product is CASSYRASHEQYF.

The chain is built from TRBV9 and TRBJ2-3; TRBD1 aligns across 7 bases. V trimming: 0 bases; J trimming: 1 base; junction bases outside the gene matches: 2. The CDR3 has 15 amino acids. Germline CDR1 and CDR2: SGDLS and YYNGEE. CDR3 residues: CASSVGRGRTDTQYF. CDR3 nucleotide sequence: TGTGCCAGCAGCGTAGGAAGGGGGCGCACAGATACGCAGTATTTT.

This clone was detected once. This chain links TRBV5-1 with TRBJ1-5; D gene ambiguous. This CDR3 is built from 13 residues. Germline V gene lookup returns CDR1 SGHRS and CDR2 YFSETQ. V lost 0 bases to trimming and J lost 4 bases, with 5 bases between them. CDR3 bases: TGCGCCAGCAGCTTGGATACGAATCAGCCCCAGCATTTT. Protein sequence: CASSLDTNQPQHF.

The chain employs TRBV9 and TRBJ1-1; D is undetermined. The V gene lost 0 bases and the J gene lost 4 bases, with 13 bases spanning the gap. Germline-derived CDR1 and CDR2 are SGDLS and YYNGEE. This CDR3 spans 15 amino acids. The CDR3 region has the DNA TGTGCCAGCAGCGTAGGGGATAGGGTGACCACTGAAGCTTTCTTT. Amino acids: CASSVGDRVTTEAFF.